These T cell receptor beta chains were read from a single sample in a study of blood T cell repertoires in COVID-19. Only in-frame clones appear in the TCRdb table, and some are missing; sequencing was by immunoSEQ multiplex PCR. The table has roughly 160,000 clones, 82% seen once. Sample: PBMCs or T cells enriched from blood (not recorded which). These receptors all come from a man in his 60s who had recovered from COVID-19. The CDR3 runs from the conserved cysteine through the conserved F or W. D genes are given only for firm matches. Clone size is not always given. Where it is, it says once, few, many or a class for expanded clones.

NA once TRBJ1-5 TRBV6-5 CASSYSWGGQPQHF TGTGCCAGCAGTTACTCGTGGGGGGGACAGCCCCAGCATTTT
NA NA TRBJ2-7 TRBV19 CASTDRQRQYF TGTGCCAGTACCGACCGACAACGGCAGTACTTC
NA NA TRBJ2-2 TRBV6-5 CASSSPYRGGELFF TGTGCCAGCAGTTCCCCCTATAGGGGGGGGGAGCTGTTTTTT
NA NA TRBJ2-7 TRBV7-6 CASSLAPGGTYEQYF TGTGCCAGCAGCTTAGCTCCGGGTGGAACCTACGAGCAGTACTTC
NA few TRBJ1-3 TRBV3-1/TRBV3-2 CASSPTGSGNTIYF TGTGCCAGCAGCCCTACAGGGTCAGGAAACACCATATATTTT
NA NA TRBJ2-1 TRBV9 CASSVEGVPYNEQFF TGTGCCAGCAGCGTAGAGGGAGTGCCCTACAATGAGCAGTTCTTC
NA NA TRBJ1-2 TRBV2 CASVENYGYTF TGTGCCAGCGTCGAGAACTATGGCTACACCTTC
TRBD2 NA TRBJ2-7 TRBV2 CASSSPRVAGVRYEQYF TGTGCCAGCAGTTCCCCTAGGGTGGCGGGAGTACGGTACGAGCAGTACTTC
TRBD1 NA TRBJ1-6 TRBV28 CASRGVTGVPNNSPLHF TGTGCCAGCAGGGGCGTGACAGGGGTCCCCAATAATTCACCCCTCCACTTT
TRBD2 NA TRBJ2-7 TRBV6-1 CASSGGLAGISYEQYF TGTGCCAGCAGTGGTGGACTAGCGGGAATCTCCTACGAGCAGTACTTC
NA NA TRBJ2-5 TRBV7-8 CASSPRTAQETQYF TGTGCCAGCAGCCCCCGGACAGCCCAAGAGACCCAGTACTTC
NA few TRBJ2-7 TRBV7-7 CASSADTGLGENEQYF TGTGCCAGCAGCGCAGATACAGGGCTGGGGGAAAACGAGCAGTACTTC
TRBD2 NA TRBJ2-5 TRBV3-1/TRBV3-2 CASEAGGGGETQYF TGTGCCAGTGAAGCGGGAGGGGGAGGGGAGACCCAGTACTTC
NA NA TRBJ1-4 TRBV4-2 CASSLNSLQGGEKLFF TGTGCCAGCAGCCTTAATAGCCTTCAAGGGGGTGAAAAACTGTTTTTT
TRBD1 NA TRBJ2-7 TRBV7-2 CASSHGQGDAYEQYF TGTGCCAGCAGCCACGGACAGGGCGACGCCTACGAGCAGTACTTC
TRBD2 NA TRBJ2-2 TRBV27 CASSLRGLASTGELFF TGTGCCAGCAGTTTGAGAGGACTAGCAAGCACCGGGGAGCTGTTTTTT
TRBD2 NA TRBJ2-5 TRBV19 CASMGIPKFPKREVDSRETQYF TGTGCCAGTATGGGTATCCCCAAGTTTCCCAAGCGGGAGGTGGATTCCAGGGAGACCCAGTACTTC
NA NA TRBJ1-1 TRBV19 CASSVYRVNTEAFF TGTGCCAGTAGTGTCTACAGGGTGAACACTGAAGCTTTCTTT
TRBD1 few TRBJ2-7 TRBV7-9 CASTWTGLNYEQYF TGTGCCAGCACTTGGACAGGGTTAAACTACGAGCAGTACTTC
TRBD1 NA TRBJ1-6 TRBV6-4 CASSAPGTAFHF TGTGCCAGCAGTGCCCCAGGGACAGCCTTCCACTTT
NA NA TRBJ1-2 TRBV3-1/TRBV3-2 CASSQTEGVDGYTF TGTGCCAGCAGCCAAACCGAGGGGGTTGATGGCTACACCTTC
TRBD1 NA TRBJ1-3 TRBV7-2 CASSRQGDSSSSGNTIYF TGTGCCAGCAGCCGGCAAGGGGACAGTTCAAGCTCTGGAAACACCATATATTTT
NA NA TRBJ1-1 TRBV11-1 CASRPTGGGAFF TGTGCCAGCCGCCCGACCGGGGGAGGCGCTTTCTTT
TRBD1 once TRBJ2-7 TRBV5-1 CASRGTGRYEQYF TGCGCCAGCAGGGGGACAGGGCGCTACGAGCAGTACTTC
TRBD2 NA TRBJ2-2 TRBV10-2 CASRGRADTGELFF TGCGCCAGCAGGGGGAGGGCCGACACCGGGGAGCTGTTTTTT
NA NA TRBJ2-2 TRBV5-1 CASSLPLISDTGELFF TGCGCCAGCAGCTTGCCCCTTATCTCGGACACCGGGGAGCTGTTTTTT
NA NA TRBJ1-4 TRBV27 CASSPKGVGNEKLFF TGTGCCAGCAGTCCGAAGGGGGTGGGTAATGAAAAACTGTTTTTT
NA NA TRBJ1-2 TRBV19 CASSIFPTGSNYGYTF TGTGCCAGTAGTATATTTCCGACAGGCTCTAACTATGGCTACACCTTC
TRBD2 NA TRBJ2-1 TRBV5-6 CASSLTSGRYNEQFF TGTGCCAGCAGCTTGACTAGCGGGCGGTACAATGAGCAGTTCTTC
NA NA TRBJ1-1 TRBV21-1 CASSKARWTGGNTEAFF TGTGCCAGCAGCAAAGCGCGGTGGACTGGAGGGAACACTGAAGCTTTCTTT